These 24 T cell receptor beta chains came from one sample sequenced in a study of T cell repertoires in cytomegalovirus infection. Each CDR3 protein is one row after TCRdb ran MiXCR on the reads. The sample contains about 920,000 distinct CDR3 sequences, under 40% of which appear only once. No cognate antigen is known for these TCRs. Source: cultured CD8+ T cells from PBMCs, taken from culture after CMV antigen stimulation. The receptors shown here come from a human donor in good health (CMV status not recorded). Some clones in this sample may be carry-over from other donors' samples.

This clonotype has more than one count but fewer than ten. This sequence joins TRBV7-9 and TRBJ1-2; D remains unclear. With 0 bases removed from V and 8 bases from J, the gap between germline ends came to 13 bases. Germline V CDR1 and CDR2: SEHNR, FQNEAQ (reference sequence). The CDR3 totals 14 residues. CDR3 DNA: TGTGCCAGCAGCTTAGCGCGGCTTAGGAACGGCTACACCTTC. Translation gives CASSLARLRNGYTF.

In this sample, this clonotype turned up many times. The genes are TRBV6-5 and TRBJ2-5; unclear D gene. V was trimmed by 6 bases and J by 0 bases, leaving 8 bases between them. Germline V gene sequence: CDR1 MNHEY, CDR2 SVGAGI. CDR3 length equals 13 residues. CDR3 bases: TGTGCCAGCAGGGGATGGGACCAAGAGACCCAGTACTTC. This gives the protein CASRGWDQETQYF.

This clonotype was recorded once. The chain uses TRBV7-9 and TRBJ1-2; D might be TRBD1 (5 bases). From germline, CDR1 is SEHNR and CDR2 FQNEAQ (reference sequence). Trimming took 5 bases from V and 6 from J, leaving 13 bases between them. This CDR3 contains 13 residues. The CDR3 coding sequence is TGTGCCAGCAGCGACGGGACTCCCGATGGCTACACCTTC. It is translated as CASSDGTPDGYTF.

The CDR3 loop is CASSLEVLRAETQYF. CDR3 coding DNA: TGTGCCAGCAGCTTGGAGGTCCTCCGGGCGGAGACCCAGTACTTC. V and J are TRBV7-3 and TRBJ2-5, with a tentative D call TRBD2 (5 bases). The V gene's germline CDR1 is SGHTA and CDR2 FQGTGA. The CDR3 covers 15 residues. Trimming stripped 3 bases from V and 5 bases from J, with 16 bases between.

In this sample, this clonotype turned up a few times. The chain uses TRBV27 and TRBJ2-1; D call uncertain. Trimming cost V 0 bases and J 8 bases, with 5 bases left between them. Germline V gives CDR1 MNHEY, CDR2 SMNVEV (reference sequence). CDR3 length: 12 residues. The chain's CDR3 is CASSLSRDEQFF. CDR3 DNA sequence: TGTGCCAGCAGTTTATCGAGAGATGAGCAGTTCTTC.

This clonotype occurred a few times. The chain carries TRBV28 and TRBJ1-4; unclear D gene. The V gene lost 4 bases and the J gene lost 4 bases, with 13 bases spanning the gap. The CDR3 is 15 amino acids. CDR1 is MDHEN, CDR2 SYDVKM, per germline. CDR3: CASSSPLWDNEKLFF. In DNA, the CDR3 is TGTGCCAGCAGTTCCCCGCTCTGGGATAATGAAAAACTGTTTTTT.

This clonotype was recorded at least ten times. The CDR3 nucleotides read TGTGCCAGCAGCTTTGGGACAGAGACAAAATACGAGCAGTACTTC. It is translated as CASSFGTETKYEQYF. The rearrangement uses TRBV7-6 and TRBJ2-7; TRBD1 matches at 7 bases. V was pared by 3 bases and J by 4 bases, with 9 bases of the junction left unmatched. CDR3 length: 15 residues. Germline CDR1 is SGHVS and CDR2 is FNYEAQ.

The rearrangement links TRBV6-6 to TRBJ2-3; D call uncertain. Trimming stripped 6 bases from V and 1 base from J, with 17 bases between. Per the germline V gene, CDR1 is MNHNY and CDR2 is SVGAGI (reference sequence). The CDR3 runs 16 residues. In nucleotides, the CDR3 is TGTGCCAGCAGCCACCCAGCAAGCTCCGGCACAGATACGCAGTATTTT. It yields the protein CASSHPASSGTDTQYF.

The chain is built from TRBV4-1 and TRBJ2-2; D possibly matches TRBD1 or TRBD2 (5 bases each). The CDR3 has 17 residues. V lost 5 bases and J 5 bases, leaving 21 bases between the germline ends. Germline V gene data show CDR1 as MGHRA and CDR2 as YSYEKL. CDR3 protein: CASSSPRGLRETGELFF. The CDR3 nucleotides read TGCGCCAGCAGCTCCCCGAGGGGTCTAAGGGAAACCGGGGAGCTGTTTTTT.

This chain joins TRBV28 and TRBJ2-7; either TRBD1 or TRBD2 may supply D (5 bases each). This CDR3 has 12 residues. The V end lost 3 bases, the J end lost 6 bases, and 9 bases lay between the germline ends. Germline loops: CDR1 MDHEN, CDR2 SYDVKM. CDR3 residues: CASSFGGAEQYV. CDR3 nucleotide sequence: TGTGCCAGCAGTTTTGGGGGTGCCGAGCAGTACGTC.

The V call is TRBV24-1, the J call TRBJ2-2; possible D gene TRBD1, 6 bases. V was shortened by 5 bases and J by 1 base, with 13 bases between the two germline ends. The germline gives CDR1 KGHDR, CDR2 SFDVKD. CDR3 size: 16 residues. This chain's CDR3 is CATSAGDIVNTGELFF. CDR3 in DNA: TGTGCCACCAGTGCCGGGGACATAGTGAACACCGGGGAGCTGTTTTTT.

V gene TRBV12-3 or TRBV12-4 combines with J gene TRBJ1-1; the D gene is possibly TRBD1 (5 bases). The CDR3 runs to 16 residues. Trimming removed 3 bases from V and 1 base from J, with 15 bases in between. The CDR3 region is CASSFEAQQENTEAFF. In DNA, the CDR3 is TGTGCCAGCAGTTTCGAGGCCCAACAGGAGAACACTGAAGCTTTCTTT.

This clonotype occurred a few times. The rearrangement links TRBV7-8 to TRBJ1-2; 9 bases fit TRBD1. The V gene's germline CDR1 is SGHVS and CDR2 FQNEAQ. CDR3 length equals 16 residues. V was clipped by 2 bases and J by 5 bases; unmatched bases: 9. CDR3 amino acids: CASSLFPGQGSYGYTF. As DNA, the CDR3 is TGTGCCAGCAGCTTATTCCCTGGACAGGGGAGTTATGGCTACACCTTC.

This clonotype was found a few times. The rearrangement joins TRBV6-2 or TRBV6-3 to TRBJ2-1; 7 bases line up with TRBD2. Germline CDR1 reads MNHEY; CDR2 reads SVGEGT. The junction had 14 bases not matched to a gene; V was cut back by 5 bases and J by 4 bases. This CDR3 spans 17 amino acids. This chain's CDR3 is CASSRERGRQPYNEQFF. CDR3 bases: TGTGCCAGCAGTAGGGAGCGGGGCCGCCAGCCTTACAATGAGCAGTTCTTC.

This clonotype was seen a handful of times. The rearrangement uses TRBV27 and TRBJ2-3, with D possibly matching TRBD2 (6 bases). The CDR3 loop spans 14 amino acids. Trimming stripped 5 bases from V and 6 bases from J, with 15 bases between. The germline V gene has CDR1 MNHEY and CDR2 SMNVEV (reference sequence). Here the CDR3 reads CASSPRLGPDTQYF. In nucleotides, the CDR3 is TGTGCCAGCAGTCCAAGACTAGGCCCCGATACGCAGTATTTT.

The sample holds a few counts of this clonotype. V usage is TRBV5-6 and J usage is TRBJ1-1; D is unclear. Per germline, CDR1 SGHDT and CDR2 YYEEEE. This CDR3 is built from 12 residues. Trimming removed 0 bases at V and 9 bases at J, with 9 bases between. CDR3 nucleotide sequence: TGTGCCAGCAGCTTGGGCGCATTTAAAGCTTTCTTT. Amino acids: CASSLGAFKAFF.

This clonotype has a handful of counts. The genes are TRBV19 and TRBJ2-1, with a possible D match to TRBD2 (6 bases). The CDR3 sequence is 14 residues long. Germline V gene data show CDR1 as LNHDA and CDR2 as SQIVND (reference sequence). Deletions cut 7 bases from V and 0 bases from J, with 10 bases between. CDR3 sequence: CASTAGSSYNEQFF. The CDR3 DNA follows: TGTGCCAGTACGGCGGGGAGCTCCTACAATGAGCAGTTCTTC.

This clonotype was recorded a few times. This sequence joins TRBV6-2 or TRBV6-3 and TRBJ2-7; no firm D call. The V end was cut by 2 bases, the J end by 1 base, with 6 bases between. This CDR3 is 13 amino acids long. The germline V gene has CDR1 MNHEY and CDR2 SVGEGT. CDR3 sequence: CASSYMSSYEQYV. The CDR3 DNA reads TGTGCCAGCAGTTACATGAGTTCCTACGAGCAGTACGTC.

The CDR3 coding sequence is TGTGCCACCAGTGTCCGTCAGCGGGGTGGGTACAATGAGCAGTTCTTC. Encoded protein: CATSVRQRGGYNEQFF. The chain links TRBV24-1 to TRBJ2-1; 7 bases fit TRBD2. Germline V gene data show CDR1 as KGHDR and CDR2 as SFDVKD. CDR3 length equals 16 residues. Trimming took 5 bases from V and 4 from J; bases not matched to a gene: 10.

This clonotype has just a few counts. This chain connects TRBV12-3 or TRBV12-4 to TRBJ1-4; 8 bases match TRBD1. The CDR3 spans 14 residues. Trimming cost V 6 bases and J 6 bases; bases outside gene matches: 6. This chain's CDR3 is CASRPTGVHEKLFF. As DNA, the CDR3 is TGTGCCAGCAGACCGACAGGGGTTCATGAAAAACTGTTTTTT.

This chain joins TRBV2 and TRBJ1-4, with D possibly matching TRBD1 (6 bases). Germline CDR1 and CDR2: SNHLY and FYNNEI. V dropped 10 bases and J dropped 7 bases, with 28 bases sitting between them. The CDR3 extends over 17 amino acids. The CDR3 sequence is CAIGPGALDEEIEKLFF. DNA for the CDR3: TGTGCCATTGGACCAGGGGCCCTGGACGAGGAAATTGAAAAACTGTTTTTT.

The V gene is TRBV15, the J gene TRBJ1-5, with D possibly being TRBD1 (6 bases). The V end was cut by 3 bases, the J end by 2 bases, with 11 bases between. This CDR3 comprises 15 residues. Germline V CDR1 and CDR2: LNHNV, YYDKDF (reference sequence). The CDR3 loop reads CATSRTGYGNQPQHF. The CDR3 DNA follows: TGTGCCACCAGCAGGACAGGCTACGGCAATCAGCCCCAGCATTTT.

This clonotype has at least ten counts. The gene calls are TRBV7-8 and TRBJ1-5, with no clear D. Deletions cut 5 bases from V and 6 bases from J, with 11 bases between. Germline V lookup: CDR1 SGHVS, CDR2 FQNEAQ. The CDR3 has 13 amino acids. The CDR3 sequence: CASSPSPFQPQHF. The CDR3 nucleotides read TGTGCCAGCAGCCCCTCTCCATTTCAGCCCCAGCATTTT. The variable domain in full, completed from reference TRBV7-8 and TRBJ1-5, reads GAGVSQSPRYKVAKRGQDVALRCDPISGHVSLFWYQQALGQGPEFLTYFQNEAQLDKSGLPSDRFFAERPEGSVSTLKIQRTQQEDSAVYLCASSPSPFQPQHFGDGTRLSIL.

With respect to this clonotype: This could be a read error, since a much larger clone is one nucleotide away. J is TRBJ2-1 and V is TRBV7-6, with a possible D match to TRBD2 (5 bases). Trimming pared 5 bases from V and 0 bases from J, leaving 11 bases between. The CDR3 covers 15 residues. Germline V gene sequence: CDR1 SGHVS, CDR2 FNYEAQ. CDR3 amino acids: CASSIGVSSYNEQFF. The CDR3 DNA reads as TGTGCCAGCAGCATCGGGGTGAGCTCCTACAATGAGCAGTTCTTC.